The rows below give T cell receptor beta chains drawn from one sample of a study of somatic mutations in cytotoxic T cells in rheumatoid arthritis. Assay used: immunoSEQ multiplex PCR; TCRdb lists only in-frame clones, some missing. Here the sample spans 25,000 to 30,000 clones, 82% being singletons. The specimen sequenced was CD8+ T cells sorted from blood. The receptors here all came from a man in his forties or fifties in good health. Both conserved end residues are part of each CDR3. A D gene is named only where the DNA matches it firmly. The size of a clone is reported for some rows only, either as once, few or many, or as a class for expanded clones.

D gene,J gene,clone size,V gene,CDR3 protein,CDR3 DNA
NA,TRBJ1-2,few,TRBV29-1,CSVDLWEGDYGYTF,TGCAGCGTTGATTTGTGGGAGGGCGACTATGGCTACACCTTC
TRBD2,TRBJ2-7,NA,TRBV7-9,CASSGSGSYEQYF,TGTGCCAGCAGCGGAAGCGGGAGCTACGAGCAGTACTTC
TRBD1,TRBJ1-1,NA,TRBV5-8,CASRPTGSNTEAFF,TGTGCCAGCCGTCCGACAGGGTCTAACACTGAAGCTTTCTTT
NA,TRBJ2-2,once,TRBV5-4,CASSLFTGELFF,TGTGCCAGCAGCTTGTTTACCGGGGAGCTGTTTTTT
NA,TRBJ2-4,NA,TRBV5-4,CASSPSVGVEAKNIQYF,TGTGCCAGCAGCCCCAGCGTGGGGGTTGAGGCCAAAAACATTCAGTACTTC
NA,TRBJ2-7,NA,TRBV11-2,CASGREQYF,TGTGCCAGTGGGCGGGAGCAGTACTTC
TRBD1,TRBJ1-1,NA,TRBV7-9,CASRPGTGGTWTEAFF,TGTGCCAGCAGACCCGGGACAGGGGGTACTTGGACTGAAGCTTTCTTT
TRBD2,TRBJ2-1,NA,TRBV9,CASSVAPTAGGPSDEQFF,TGTGCCAGCAGCGTAGCTCCCACAGCGGGAGGGCCTTCGGATGAGCAGTTCTTC
NA,TRBJ1-2,NA,TRBV11-3,CASSYINQAQGANYGYTF,TGTGCCAGCAGCTACATAAACCAAGCACAGGGAGCTAACTATGGCTACACCTTC
TRBD2,TRBJ2-1,NA,TRBV4-1,CASSTHGLAGDNEQFF,TGCGCCAGCAGCACCCACGGACTAGCGGGAGATAATGAGCAGTTCTTC
TRBD2,TRBJ2-1,NA,TRBV7-6,CASSLGKRLAGGVEQFF,TGTGCCAGCAGCTTAGGGAAGAGACTAGCGGGTGGTGTTGAGCAGTTCTTC
NA,TRBJ1-4,NA,TRBV7-9,CASSLETNEKLFF,TGTGCCAGCAGCTTAGAAACTAATGAAAAACTGTTTTTT
NA,TRBJ1-4,once,TRBV5-5,CASSVRDRSSYMDEKLFF,TGTGCCAGCAGCGTCCGGGACCGATCTTCGTATATGGATGAAAAACTGTTTTTT